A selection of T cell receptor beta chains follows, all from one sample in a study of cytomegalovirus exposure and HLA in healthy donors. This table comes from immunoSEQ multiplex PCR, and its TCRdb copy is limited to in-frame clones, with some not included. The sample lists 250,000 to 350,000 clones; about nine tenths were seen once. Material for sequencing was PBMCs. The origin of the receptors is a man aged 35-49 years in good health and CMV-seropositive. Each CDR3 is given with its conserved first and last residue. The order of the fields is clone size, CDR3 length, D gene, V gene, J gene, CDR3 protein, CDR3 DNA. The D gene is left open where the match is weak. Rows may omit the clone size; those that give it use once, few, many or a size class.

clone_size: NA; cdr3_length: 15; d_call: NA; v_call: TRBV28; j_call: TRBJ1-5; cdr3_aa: CASSAPGRNNQPQHF; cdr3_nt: TGTGCCAGCAGTGCCCCCGGGAGGAACAATCAGCCCCAGCATTTT
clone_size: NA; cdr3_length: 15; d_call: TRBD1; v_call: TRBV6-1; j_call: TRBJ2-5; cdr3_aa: CASSITGTGKETQYF; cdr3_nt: TGTGCCAGCAGCATAACCGGGACAGGGAAAGAGACCCAGTACTTC
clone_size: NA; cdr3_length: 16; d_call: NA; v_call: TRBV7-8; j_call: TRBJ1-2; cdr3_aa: CASSLDSGKPNYGYTF; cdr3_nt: TGTGCCAGCAGCTTAGACTCGGGAAAACCTAACTATGGCTACACCTTC
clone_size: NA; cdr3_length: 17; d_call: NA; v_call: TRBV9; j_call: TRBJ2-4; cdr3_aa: CASSVGSGLRIQNIQYF; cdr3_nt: TGTGCCAGCAGCGTAGGGTCTGGGCTCAGAATTCAAAACATTCAGTACTTC
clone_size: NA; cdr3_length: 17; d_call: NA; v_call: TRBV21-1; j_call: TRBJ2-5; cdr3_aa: CASSKPGLAGAYETQYF; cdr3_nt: TGTGCCAGCAGCAAACCCGGACTAGCGGGAGCTTACGAGACCCAGTACTTC
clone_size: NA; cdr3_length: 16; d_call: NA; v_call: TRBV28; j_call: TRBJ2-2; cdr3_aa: CASSLAGVISIGELFF; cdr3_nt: TGTGCCAGCAGTTTAGCAGGGGTAATCTCAATCGGGGAGCTGTTTTTT
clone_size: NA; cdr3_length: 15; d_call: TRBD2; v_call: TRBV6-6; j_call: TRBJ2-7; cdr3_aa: CASRPPEAGGYEQYF; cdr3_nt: TGTGCCAGCAGGCCCCCCGAGGCGGGAGGCTACGAGCAGTACTTC
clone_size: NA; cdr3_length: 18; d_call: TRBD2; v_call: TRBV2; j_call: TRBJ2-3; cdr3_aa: CASSWTSGSSASTDTQYF; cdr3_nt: TGTGCCAGCAGCTGGACTAGCGGGAGCAGTGCTAGCACAGATACGCAGTATTTT
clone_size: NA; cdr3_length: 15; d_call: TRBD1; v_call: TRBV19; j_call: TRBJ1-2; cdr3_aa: CASRTRTGPNYGYTF; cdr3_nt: TGTGCCAGTAGAACAAGGACAGGGCCGAACTATGGCTACACCTTC
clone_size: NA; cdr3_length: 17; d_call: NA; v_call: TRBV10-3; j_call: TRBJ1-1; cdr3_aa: CAISEPRIGLLNTEAFF; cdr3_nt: TGTGCCATCAGTGAGCCCCGAATTGGACTTTTGAACACTGAAGCTTTCTTT
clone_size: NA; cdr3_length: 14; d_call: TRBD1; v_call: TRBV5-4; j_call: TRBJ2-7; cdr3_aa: CASRAGRGQYEQYF; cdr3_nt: TGTGCCAGCAGGGCCGGCAGGGGGCAATACGAGCAGTACTTC
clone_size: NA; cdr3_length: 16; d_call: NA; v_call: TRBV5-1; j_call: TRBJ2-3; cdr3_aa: CASSLLASGDADTQYF; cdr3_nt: TGCGCCAGCAGCTTGCTGGCGTCAGGGGATGCAGATACGCAGTATTTT
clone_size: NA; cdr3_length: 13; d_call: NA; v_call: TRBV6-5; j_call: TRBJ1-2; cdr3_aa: CASSQGISGGYTF; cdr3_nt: TGTGCCAGCAGTCAGGGGATCTCTGGCGGCTACACCTTC
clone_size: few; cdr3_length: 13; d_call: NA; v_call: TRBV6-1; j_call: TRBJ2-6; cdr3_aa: CAGRGSGANVLTF; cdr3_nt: TGTGCTGGGCGGGGTTCTGGGGCCAACGTCCTGACTTTC
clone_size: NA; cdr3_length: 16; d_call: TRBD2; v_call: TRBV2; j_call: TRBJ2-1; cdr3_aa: CASSEAGLAAYNEQFF; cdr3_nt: TGTGCCAGCAGTGAAGCGGGACTAGCGGCCTACAATGAGCAGTTCTTC
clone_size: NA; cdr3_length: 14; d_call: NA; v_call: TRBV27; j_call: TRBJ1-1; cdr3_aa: CASSRPGQNTEAFF; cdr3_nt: TGTGCCAGCAGTCGACCGGGACAGAACACTGAAGCTTTCTTT
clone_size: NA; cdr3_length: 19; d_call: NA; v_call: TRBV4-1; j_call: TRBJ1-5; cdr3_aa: CASSQDSDRDTFSNQPQHF; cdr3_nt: TGCGCCAGCAGCCAAGACTCCGACCGGGACACTTTTAGCAATCAGCCCCAGCATTTT
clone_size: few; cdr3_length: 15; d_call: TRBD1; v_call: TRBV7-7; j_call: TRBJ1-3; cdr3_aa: CASSLGQGIGNTIYF; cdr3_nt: TGTGCTAGCAGCCTGGGACAGGGGATTGGAAACACCATATATTTT
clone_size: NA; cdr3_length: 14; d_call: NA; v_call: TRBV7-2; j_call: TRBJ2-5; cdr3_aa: CASSFKGLRETQYF; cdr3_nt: TGTGCCAGCAGCTTCAAGGGGCTGAGGGAGACCCAGTACTTC
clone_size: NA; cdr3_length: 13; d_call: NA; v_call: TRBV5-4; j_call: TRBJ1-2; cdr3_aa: CASSLGGGLGYTF; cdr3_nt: TGTGCCAGCAGCTTGGGGGGAGGGTTGGGCTACACCTTC
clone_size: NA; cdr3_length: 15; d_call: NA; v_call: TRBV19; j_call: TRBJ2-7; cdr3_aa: CASSSLNSGRFEQYF; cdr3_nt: TGTGCCAGTAGTTCTTTGAATAGCGGACGGTTTGAGCAGTACTTC
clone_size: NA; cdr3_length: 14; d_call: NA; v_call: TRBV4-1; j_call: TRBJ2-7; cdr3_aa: CASSHEQGSYEQYF; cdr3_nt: TGCGCCAGCAGCCACGAACAGGGATCTTACGAGCAGTACTTC
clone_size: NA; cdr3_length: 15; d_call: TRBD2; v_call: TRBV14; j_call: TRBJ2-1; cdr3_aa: CASSPIAGGPSEQFF; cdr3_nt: TGTGCCAGCAGCCCCATAGCGGGAGGGCCTAGTGAGCAGTTCTTC
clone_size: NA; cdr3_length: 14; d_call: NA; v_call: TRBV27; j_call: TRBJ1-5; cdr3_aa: CASSYRVGNQPQHF; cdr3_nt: TGTGCCAGCAGTTACAGGGTTGGCAATCAGCCCCAGCATTTT
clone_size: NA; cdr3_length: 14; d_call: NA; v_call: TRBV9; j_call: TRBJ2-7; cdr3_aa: CASSLRQQSYEQYF; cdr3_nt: TGTGCCAGCAGCCTAAGACAGCAGTCCTACGAGCAGTACTTC
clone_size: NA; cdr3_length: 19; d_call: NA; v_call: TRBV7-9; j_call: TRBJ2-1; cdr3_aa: CASSPTTAGALGSYNEQFF; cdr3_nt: TGTGCCAGCAGCCCAACGACGGCGGGGGCCCTAGGCTCCTACAATGAGCAGTTCTTC
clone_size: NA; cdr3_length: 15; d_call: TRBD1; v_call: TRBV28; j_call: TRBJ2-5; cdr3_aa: CASSFGTGNQETQYF; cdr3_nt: TGTGCCAGCAGTTTTGGGACAGGCAACCAAGAGACCCAGTACTTC
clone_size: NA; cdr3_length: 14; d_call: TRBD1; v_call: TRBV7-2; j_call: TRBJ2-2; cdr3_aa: CASSITGGTGELFF; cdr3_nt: TGTGCCAGCAGCATAACAGGGGGCACCGGGGAGCTGTTTTTT
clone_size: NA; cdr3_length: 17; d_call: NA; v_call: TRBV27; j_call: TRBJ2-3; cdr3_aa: CASRPEQGLSPTDTQYF; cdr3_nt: TGTGCCAGCAGGCCTGAACAGGGCCTCTCCCCCACAGATACGCAGTATTTT
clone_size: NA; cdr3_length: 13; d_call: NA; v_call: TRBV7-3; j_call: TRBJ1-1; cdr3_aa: CASSLRQHTEAFF; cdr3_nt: TGTGCCAGCAGCTTAAGACAGCACACTGAAGCTTTCTTT
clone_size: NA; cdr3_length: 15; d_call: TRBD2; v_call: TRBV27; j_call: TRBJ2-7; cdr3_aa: CASSLASGTSYEQYF; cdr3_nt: TGTGCCAGCAGTTTAGCGAGCGGGACTTCCTACGAGCAGTACTTC
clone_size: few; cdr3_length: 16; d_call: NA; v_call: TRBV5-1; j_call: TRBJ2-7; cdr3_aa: CASSLGSVGPTWEQYF; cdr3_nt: TGCGCCAGCAGCTTAGGTAGCGTCGGGCCTACCTGGGAGCAGTACTTC
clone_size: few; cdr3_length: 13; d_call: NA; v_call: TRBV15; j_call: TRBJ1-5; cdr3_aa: CATSRDRGQPQHF; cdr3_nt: TGTGCCACCAGCAGAGATCGGGGACAGCCCCAGCATTTT
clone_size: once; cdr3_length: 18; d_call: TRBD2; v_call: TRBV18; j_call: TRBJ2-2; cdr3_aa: CASSPRIAGGPGTGELFF; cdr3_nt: TGTGCCAGCTCACCACGTATAGCGGGAGGGCCCGGGACCGGGGAGCTGTTTTTT
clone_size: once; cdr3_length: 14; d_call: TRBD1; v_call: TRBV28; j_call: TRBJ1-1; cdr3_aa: CASSLDRVNTEAFF; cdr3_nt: TGTGCCAGCAGTCTAGACAGGGTGAACACTGAAGCTTTCTTT
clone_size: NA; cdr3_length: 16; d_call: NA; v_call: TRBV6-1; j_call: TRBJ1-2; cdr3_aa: CASSEYQDSPNYGYTF; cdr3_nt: TGTGCCAGCAGTGAATACCAGGACAGCCCTAACTATGGCTACACCTTC
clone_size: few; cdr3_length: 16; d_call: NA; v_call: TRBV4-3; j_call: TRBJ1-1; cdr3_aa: CASSQAPGRGNTEAFF; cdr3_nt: TGCGCCAGCAGCCAAGCCCCCGGCAGGGGTAACACTGAAGCTTTCTTT
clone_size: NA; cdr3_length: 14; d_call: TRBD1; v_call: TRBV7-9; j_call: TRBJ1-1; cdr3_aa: CASSLVQGATEAFF; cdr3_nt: TGTGCCAGCAGCTTAGTCCAGGGGGCGACTGAAGCTTTCTTT
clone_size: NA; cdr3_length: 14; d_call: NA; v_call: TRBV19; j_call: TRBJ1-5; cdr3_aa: CASGTGEAWQPQHF; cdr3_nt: TGTGCCAGTGGTACCGGGGAAGCTTGGCAGCCCCAGCATTTT
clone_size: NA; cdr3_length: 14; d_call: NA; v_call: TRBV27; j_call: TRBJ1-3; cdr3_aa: CASMGRYSGNTIYF; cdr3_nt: TGTGCCAGCATGGGGAGATACTCTGGAAACACCATATATTTT
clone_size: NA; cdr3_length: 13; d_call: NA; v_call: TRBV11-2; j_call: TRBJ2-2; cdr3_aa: CASSLGGHGELFF; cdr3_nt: TGTGCCAGCAGCTTAGGGGGACACGGGGAGCTGTTTTTT
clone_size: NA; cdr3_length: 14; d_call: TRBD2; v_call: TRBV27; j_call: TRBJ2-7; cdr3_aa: CASSPRLAAYEQYF; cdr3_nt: TGTGCCAGCAGTCCCCGACTAGCGGCCTACGAGCAGTACTTC
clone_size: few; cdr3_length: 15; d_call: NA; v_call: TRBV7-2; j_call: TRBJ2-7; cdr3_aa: CASSLGGGSSYEQYF; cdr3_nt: TGTGCCAGCAGCTTAGGCGGCGGCAGCTCCTACGAGCAGTACTTC
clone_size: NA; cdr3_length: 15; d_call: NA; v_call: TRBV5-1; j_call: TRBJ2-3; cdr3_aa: CASSLAQAGADTQYF; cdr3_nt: TGCGCCAGCAGCTTGGCCCAGGCCGGGGCAGATACGCAGTATTTT
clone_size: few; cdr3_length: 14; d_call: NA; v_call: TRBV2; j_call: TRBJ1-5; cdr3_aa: CASSAGTRGQPQHF; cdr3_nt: TGTGCCAGCAGTGCCGGGACAAGGGGTCAGCCCCAGCATTTT
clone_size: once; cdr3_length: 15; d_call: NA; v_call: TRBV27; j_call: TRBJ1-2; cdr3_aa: CASSHAPEGFYGYTF; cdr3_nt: TGTGCCAGCAGCCACGCTCCAGAGGGTTTCTATGGCTACACCTTC
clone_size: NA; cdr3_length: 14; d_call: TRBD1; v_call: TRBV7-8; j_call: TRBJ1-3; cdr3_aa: CASSPGTDGNTIYF; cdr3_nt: TGTGCCAGCAGCCCCGGGACAGATGGAAACACCATATATTTT
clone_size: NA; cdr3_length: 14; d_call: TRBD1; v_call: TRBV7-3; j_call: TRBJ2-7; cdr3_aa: CASSLTGTGYEQYF; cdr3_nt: TGTGCCAGCAGCTTAACCGGGACAGGGTACGAGCAGTACTTC
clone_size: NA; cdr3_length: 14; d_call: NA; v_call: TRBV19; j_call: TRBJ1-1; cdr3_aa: CASSRTETDTEAFF; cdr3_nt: TGTGCCAGTAGTAGGACAGAAACTGACACTGAAGCTTTCTTT
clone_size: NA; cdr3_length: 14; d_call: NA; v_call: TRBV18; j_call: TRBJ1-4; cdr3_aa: CASSLNRNNEKLFF; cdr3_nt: TGTGCCAGCTCACTAAACAGGAATAATGAAAAACTGTTTTTT
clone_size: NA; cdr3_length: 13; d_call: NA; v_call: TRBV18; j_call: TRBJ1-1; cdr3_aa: CASSPPGATEAFF; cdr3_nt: TGTGCCAGCTCACCACCGGGGGCCACTGAAGCTTTCTTT
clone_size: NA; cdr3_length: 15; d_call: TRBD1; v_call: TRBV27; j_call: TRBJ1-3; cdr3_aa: CASSSQGVAGNTIYF; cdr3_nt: TGTGCCAGCAGTTCCCAGGGGGTAGCTGGAAACACCATATATTTT
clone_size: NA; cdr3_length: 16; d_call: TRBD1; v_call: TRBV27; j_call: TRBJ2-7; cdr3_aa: CASRFSGTAFSYEQYF; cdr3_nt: TGTGCCAGCAGATTTTCTGGGACAGCCTTCTCCTACGAGCAGTACTTC
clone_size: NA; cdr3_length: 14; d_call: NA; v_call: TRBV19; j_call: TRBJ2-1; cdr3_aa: CASSIQWGGDEQFF; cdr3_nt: TGTGCCAGTAGTATCCAATGGGGCGGAGATGAGCAGTTCTTC